This T cell receptor beta chain originates from a study of blood T cell repertoires in COVID-19. About the research overall: Acute-phase and convalescent COVID-19 samples originated in the United States, Italy and Spain.

Per germline, CDR1 LGHNA and CDR2 YNFKEQ. V dropped 3 bases and J dropped 4; count of bases not matched to a gene: 3. CDR3 length equals 16 residues. Original analysis: Estimation of nucleated cell counts relied on the amplification of reference gene primers. Libraries were prepared by immunoSEQ multiplex PCR; TCRdb keeps only in-frame clonotypes and omits some of them. V and J calls and clone size are given by that table; D and trimming were obtained from the DNA. This sample has about 120,000 clones, with 75% to 85% found just once. The source material was peripheral blood. The chain has TRBV4-2 and TRBJ2-3; 14 bases are a match to TRBD2. This TCR came from a woman of 80 years or more with acute or convalescent COVID-19. The CDR3 sequence is CASSHGTSGGADTQYF. The DNA for the CDR3 is TGTGCCAGCAGCCACGGGACTAGCGGGGGAGCAGATACGCAGTATTTT.